Shown below are 5 T cell receptor beta chains from a single sample sequenced in a study of shared clonotypes between healthy human individuals. Naive CD8 cells were CD45RO-negative, positively selected for CCR7, excluding terminally differentiated effector memory CD45RA+ cells. The method was immunoSEQ multiplex PCR; TCRdb's version includes in-frame clones alone and lacks a portion of them. The repertoire consists of 750,000 to 1,000,000 clones, with more than 85% occurring once and the leading ten covering around 24%. Specimen: naive CD8+ T cells sorted from blood. These receptors originate from a man aged 25 to 40 in good health.

V and J are TRBV7-2 and TRBJ1-4, with 8 bases that match TRBD1. V was pared by 1 base and J by 8 bases, with 9 bases of the junction left unmatched. This CDR3 comprises 16 residues. Germline V gives CDR1 SGHTA, CDR2 FQGNSA. The CDR3 loop reads CASSLEARGLGEKLFF. As DNA, the CDR3 is TGTGCCAGCAGCTTAGAGGCCAGGGGGCTAGGGGAAAAACTGTTTTTT.

The CDR3 loop reads CASSLSRGLRVDQPQHF. DNA of the CDR3: TGTGCCAGCAGTCTCTCCCGGGGTCTAAGGGTGGATCAGCCCCAGCATTTT. The chain links TRBV28 to TRBJ1-5; no clear D. Trimming pared 5 bases from V and 5 bases from J, leaving 22 bases between. The CDR3 has 17 residues. The germline CDR1 and CDR2 sequences are MDHEN and SYDVKM.

CDR3 loop: CASSLVTGKSPGGSYNEQFF. The CDR3 bases are TGTGCCAGCAGCTTGGTAACCGGGAAGTCTCCAGGGGGATCCTACAATGAGCAGTTCTTC. V and J are TRBV5-8 and TRBJ2-1; 7 nucleotides align to TRBD1. Trimming removed 0 bases from V and 1 base from J; junction bases left unmatched: 16. Germline CDR1 reads SGHTS; CDR2 reads YDEGEE. The CDR3 covers 20 residues.

The chain carries TRBV7-9 and TRBJ2-2; tentatively, D is TRBD2 (5 bases). The germline V and J ends were trimmed by 5 bases and 1 base, with 17 bases remaining between them. This CDR3 spans 17 amino acids. In germline, CDR1 is SEHNR, CDR2 FQNEAQ (reference sequence). The CDR3 here is CASSQRLTGKNTGELFF. CDR3 DNA sequence: TGTGCCAGCAGCCAACGATTGACGGGGAAGAACACCGGGGAGCTGTTTTTT.

The V and J genes are TRBV27 and TRBJ2-3; D gene ambiguous. Germline lookup yields CDR1 MNHEY and CDR2 SMNVEV (reference sequence). There are 13 residues in the CDR3. The V gene lost 4 bases and the J gene lost 1 base, with 6 bases spanning the gap. The CDR3 sequence is CASSWLRTDTQYF. The CDR3 nucleotides read TGTGCCAGCAGTTGGCTACGCACAGATACGCAGTATTTT.